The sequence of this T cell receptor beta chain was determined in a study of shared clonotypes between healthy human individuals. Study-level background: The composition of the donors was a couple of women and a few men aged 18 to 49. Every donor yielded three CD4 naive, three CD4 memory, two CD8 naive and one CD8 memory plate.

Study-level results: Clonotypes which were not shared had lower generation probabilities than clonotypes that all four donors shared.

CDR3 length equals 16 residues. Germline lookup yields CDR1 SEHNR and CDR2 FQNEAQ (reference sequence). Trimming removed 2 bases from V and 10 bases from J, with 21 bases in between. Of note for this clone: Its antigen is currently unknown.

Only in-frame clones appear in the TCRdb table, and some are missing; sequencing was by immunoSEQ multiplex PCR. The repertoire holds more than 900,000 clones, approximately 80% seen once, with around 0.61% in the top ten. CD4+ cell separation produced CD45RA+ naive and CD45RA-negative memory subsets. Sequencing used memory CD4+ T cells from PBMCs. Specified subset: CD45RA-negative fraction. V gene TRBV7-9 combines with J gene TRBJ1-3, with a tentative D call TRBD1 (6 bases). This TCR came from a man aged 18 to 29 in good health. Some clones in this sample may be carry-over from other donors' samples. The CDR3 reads CASSLYPARGRVTIYF. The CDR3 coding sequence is TGTGCCAGCAGCTTATACCCGGCCAGGGGAAGGGTAACCATATATTTT.